This paragraph covers one TCR beta chain sequence. This specimen belongs to a study of CD8 T cells in ankylosing spondylitis. After removal of 6 bases from V and 1 base from J, the junction contained 9 bases not matched to a gene. This CDR3 has 16 residues. Per germline, CDR1 MNHNS and CDR2 SASEGT. Molecular-barcoded quantitative 5'-RACE produced these TCR beta libraries. Using its own MiXCR run on the 5' RACE reads, TCRdb lists one record per CDR3 protein. The sample consists of roughly 200,000 distinct CDR3 sequences, 9.5% to 15% of them appearing once. The V call is TRBV6-1, the J call TRBJ2-7; 10 positions match TRBD2. This clonotype originated in a male donor with ankylosing spondylitis or in good health (not recorded which). Sample: blood, either unsorted or a sorted T cell fraction (not recorded which). In DNA, the CDR3 is TGTGCCAGCAGCCAGGAGACTAGCGGGCCTTCCTACGAGCAGTACTTC. Translating gives CASSQETSGPSYEQYF.